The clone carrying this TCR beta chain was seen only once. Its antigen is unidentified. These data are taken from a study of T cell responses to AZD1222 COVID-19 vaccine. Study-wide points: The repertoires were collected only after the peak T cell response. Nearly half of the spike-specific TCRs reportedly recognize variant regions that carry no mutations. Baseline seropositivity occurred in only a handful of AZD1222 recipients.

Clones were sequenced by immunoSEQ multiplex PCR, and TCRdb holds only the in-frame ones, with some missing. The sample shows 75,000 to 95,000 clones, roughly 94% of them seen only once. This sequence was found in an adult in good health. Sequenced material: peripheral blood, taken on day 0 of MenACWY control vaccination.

The CDR3 sequence is CASSLTLAGGPGELFF. In nucleotides, the CDR3 is TGTGCCAGCAGCCTTACGCTAGCGGGAGGGCCCGGGGAGCTGTTTTTT. This chain joins TRBV3-1 (or the pseudogene TRBV3-2) and TRBJ2-2, with TRBD2 matching over 12 bases. The CDR3 length is 16 residues. J was trimmed by 6 bases and V by 4 bases; bases with no gene match: 6. Germline values: CDR1 LGHDT, CDR2 YNNKEL (reference sequence).